A selection of T cell receptor beta chains follows, all from one sample in a study of Ad26.COV2.S vaccination and SARS-CoV-2 variants. Sequencing was performed with immunoSEQ multiplex PCR; in TCRdb, only in-frame clones are kept and a portion is missing. Here the sample spans around 370,000 clones, roughly 94% being singletons. The source material was peripheral blood, sampled after recovery from COVID-19. Source of these receptors: a human donor who had recovered from COVID-19. CDR3s include the opening cysteine and the closing phenylalanine or tryptophan. D genes are given only for firm matches. Size values are once, few and many counts, or a class for expanded clones, and some rows have none.

cdr3_aa: CASSLGWTEYNEQFF
cdr3_nt: TGTGCCAGCAGCTTGGGTTGGACAGAATACAATGAGCAGTTCTTC
d_call: NA
clone_size: NA
v_call: TRBV7-9
j_call: TRBJ2-1
cdr3_length: 15

cdr3_aa: CASSPFSSTQYF
cdr3_nt: TGTGCCAGCAGCCCCTTCTCAAGTACGCAGTATTTT
d_call: NA
clone_size: once
v_call: TRBV3-1/TRBV3-2
j_call: TRBJ2-3
cdr3_length: 12

cdr3_aa: CASHRGPDRGAEAFF
cdr3_nt: TGTGCCAGCCACAGGGGTCCGGACAGGGGCGCTGAAGCTTTCTTT
d_call: TRBD1
clone_size: NA
v_call: TRBV18
j_call: TRBJ1-1
cdr3_length: 15

cdr3_aa: CATQGRTNYGYTF
cdr3_nt: TGTGCCACCCAGGGACGGACTAACTATGGCTACACCTTC
d_call: NA
clone_size: NA
v_call: TRBV2
j_call: TRBJ1-2
cdr3_length: 13

cdr3_aa: CASSVKTSGGTDTQYF
cdr3_nt: TGTGCCAGCAGCGTAAAGACTAGCGGGGGCACAGATACGCAGTATTTT
d_call: TRBD2
clone_size: NA
v_call: TRBV7-9
j_call: TRBJ2-3
cdr3_length: 16

cdr3_aa: CASSLLGPGGSEAFF
cdr3_nt: TGTGCCAGCAGCTTATTGGGGCCCGGGGGGAGTGAAGCTTTCTTT
d_call: NA
clone_size: once
v_call: TRBV13
j_call: TRBJ1-1
cdr3_length: 15

cdr3_aa: CASSLDGIYGYTF
cdr3_nt: TGTGCCAGCAGCTTGGACGGGATCTATGGCTACACCTTC
d_call: NA
clone_size: NA
v_call: TRBV5-5
j_call: TRBJ1-2
cdr3_length: 13

cdr3_aa: CARPDSRRSNEKLFF
cdr3_nt: TGTGCCAGGCCCGACTCCAGGAGATCTAATGAAAAACTGTTTTTT
d_call: NA
clone_size: NA
v_call: TRBV6-4
j_call: TRBJ1-4
cdr3_length: 15

cdr3_aa: CASSDKEGRRGYTF
cdr3_nt: TGCGCCAGCAGTGATAAGGAGGGGCGCAGGGGCTACACCTTC
d_call: NA
clone_size: few
v_call: TRBV10-2
j_call: TRBJ1-2
cdr3_length: 14

cdr3_aa: CATRRQLDTGELFF
cdr3_nt: TGTGCCACCCGGAGGCAACTTGACACCGGGGAGCTGTTTTTT
d_call: NA
clone_size: once
v_call: TRBV15
j_call: TRBJ2-2
cdr3_length: 14

cdr3_aa: CASSPGTGVMNTEAFF
cdr3_nt: TGCGCCAGCAGTCCCGGGACAGGGGTAATGAACACTGAAGCTTTCTTT
d_call: TRBD1
clone_size: NA
v_call: TRBV4-1
j_call: TRBJ1-1
cdr3_length: 16

cdr3_aa: CASSLQDRVVDTQYF
cdr3_nt: TGTGCCAGCAGCTTACAAGACAGGGTTGTAGATACGCAGTATTTT
d_call: TRBD1
clone_size: NA
v_call: TRBV7-3
j_call: TRBJ2-3
cdr3_length: 15

cdr3_aa: CASSLGRPDGYTF
cdr3_nt: TGTGCCAGCAGCTTAGGGAGACCGGATGGCTACACCTTC
d_call: NA
clone_size: NA
v_call: TRBV7-9
j_call: TRBJ1-2
cdr3_length: 13

cdr3_aa: CASSLAGTETQYF
cdr3_nt: TGTGCCAGCAGCCTAGCGGGGACAGAGACCCAGTACTTC
d_call: TRBD2
clone_size: NA
v_call: TRBV12-3/TRBV12-4
j_call: TRBJ2-5
cdr3_length: 13

cdr3_aa: CASSLLTGDYEQYF
cdr3_nt: TGTGCCAGCAGTCTCTTGACAGGGGACTACGAGCAGTACTTC
d_call: TRBD1
clone_size: NA
v_call: TRBV6-5
j_call: TRBJ2-7
cdr3_length: 14

cdr3_aa: CASSYSQGLNTEAFF
cdr3_nt: TGTGCCAGCAGTTACTCTCAGGGGTTGAACACTGAAGCTTTCTTT
d_call: NA
clone_size: NA
v_call: TRBV6-5
j_call: TRBJ1-1
cdr3_length: 15

cdr3_aa: CASSQPVEGPGANVLTF
cdr3_nt: TGTGCCAGCAGCCAGCCGGTAGAGGGCCCTGGGGCCAACGTCCTGACTTTC
d_call: NA
clone_size: NA
v_call: TRBV7-9
j_call: TRBJ2-6
cdr3_length: 17

cdr3_aa: CASSQAGDTDTQYF
cdr3_nt: TGTGCCAGCTCACAGGCGGGGGACACAGATACGCAGTATTTT
d_call: TRBD2
clone_size: NA
v_call: TRBV18
j_call: TRBJ2-3
cdr3_length: 14

cdr3_aa: CASSLGLDNEQFF
cdr3_nt: TGTGCCAGCAGCCTTGGACTAGATAATGAGCAGTTCTTC
d_call: TRBD2
clone_size: NA
v_call: TRBV7-3
j_call: TRBJ2-1
cdr3_length: 13

cdr3_aa: CSVAPRPNTEAFF
cdr3_nt: TGCAGCGTTGCCCCACGGCCGAACACTGAAGCTTTCTTT
d_call: NA
clone_size: NA
v_call: TRBV29-1
j_call: TRBJ1-1
cdr3_length: 13

cdr3_aa: CSAHSGNTEAFF
cdr3_nt: TGCAGCGCCCATTCCGGGAACACTGAAGCTTTCTTT
d_call: NA
clone_size: NA
v_call: TRBV29-1
j_call: TRBJ1-1
cdr3_length: 12

cdr3_aa: CASSGGNTEAFF
cdr3_nt: TGTGCCAGCAGCGGCGGGAACACTGAAGCTTTCTTT
d_call: NA
clone_size: NA
v_call: TRBV9
j_call: TRBJ1-1
cdr3_length: 12

cdr3_aa: CASGQEVPELQYF
cdr3_nt: TGTGCCAGCGGGCAGGAGGTCCCGGAACTGCAGTATTTT
d_call: NA
clone_size: NA
v_call: TRBV3-1/TRBV3-2
j_call: TRBJ2-3
cdr3_length: 13

cdr3_aa: CSVGSGQDNQPQHF
cdr3_nt: TGCAGCGTTGGCTCGGGACAGGACAATCAGCCCCAGCATTTT
d_call: TRBD1
clone_size: NA
v_call: TRBV29-1
j_call: TRBJ1-5
cdr3_length: 14

cdr3_aa: CASSPPGKSEKLFF
cdr3_nt: TGTGCCAGCAGCCCCCCGGGGAAGAGCGAAAAACTGTTTTTT
d_call: NA
clone_size: NA
v_call: TRBV3-1/TRBV3-2
j_call: TRBJ1-4
cdr3_length: 14

cdr3_aa: CASSPGGAEETQYF
cdr3_nt: TGCGCCAGCAGCCCAGGGGGTGCCGAAGAGACCCAGTACTTC
d_call: TRBD1
clone_size: NA
v_call: TRBV5-1
j_call: TRBJ2-5
cdr3_length: 14

cdr3_aa: CASSPLREIYEQYF
cdr3_nt: TGTGCCAGCAGCCCACTCAGGGAAATCTACGAGCAGTACTTC
d_call: NA
clone_size: NA
v_call: TRBV27
j_call: TRBJ2-7
cdr3_length: 14

cdr3_aa: CASSHPDRTEAFF
cdr3_nt: TGTGCCAGCAGCCACCCGGACAGAACTGAAGCTTTCTTT
d_call: NA
clone_size: NA
v_call: TRBV3-1/TRBV3-2
j_call: TRBJ1-1
cdr3_length: 13

cdr3_aa: CASSSWSGGGLGEQYF
cdr3_nt: TGTGCCAGCAGCTCGTGGTCCGGGGGGGGCCTCGGGGAGCAGTACTTC
d_call: TRBD2
clone_size: once
v_call: TRBV5-4
j_call: TRBJ2-7
cdr3_length: 16

cdr3_aa: CASSFRRATEAFF
cdr3_nt: TGTGCCAGCAGCTTTAGAAGGGCCACTGAAGCTTTCTTT
d_call: NA
clone_size: once
v_call: TRBV7-9
j_call: TRBJ1-1
cdr3_length: 13

cdr3_aa: CASSPSGPQPQHF
cdr3_nt: TGTGCCAGCAGCCCATCAGGGCCTCAGCCCCAGCATTTT
d_call: NA
clone_size: NA
v_call: TRBV7-9
j_call: TRBJ1-5
cdr3_length: 13

cdr3_aa: CASSLGGTSADEKLFF
cdr3_nt: TGCGCCAGCAGCTTGGGGGGGACTTCGGCCGATGAAAAACTGTTTTTT
d_call: NA
clone_size: NA
v_call: TRBV5-1
j_call: TRBJ1-4
cdr3_length: 16

cdr3_aa: CASSKKGQGNTEAFF
cdr3_nt: TGTGCCAGCAGCAAAAAAGGACAGGGGAACACTGAAGCTTTCTTT
d_call: TRBD1
clone_size: NA
v_call: TRBV7-9
j_call: TRBJ1-1
cdr3_length: 15

cdr3_aa: CASSPTSGDPTGELFF
cdr3_nt: TGTGCCAGCAGCCCGACTAGCGGGGACCCAACCGGGGAGCTGTTTTTT
d_call: TRBD2
clone_size: NA
v_call: TRBV7-2
j_call: TRBJ2-2
cdr3_length: 16

cdr3_aa: CATFPGAIEGANYGYTF
cdr3_nt: TGTGCCACCTTCCCAGGTGCTATCGAGGGGGCTAACTATGGCTACACCTTC
d_call: NA
clone_size: NA
v_call: TRBV15
j_call: TRBJ1-2
cdr3_length: 17

cdr3_aa: CASSLAGQGAWSNQPQHF
cdr3_nt: TGTGCCAGCAGCTTAGCGGGTCAGGGGGCATGGAGCAATCAGCCCCAGCATTTT
d_call: TRBD1
clone_size: once
v_call: TRBV7-2
j_call: TRBJ1-5
cdr3_length: 18

cdr3_aa: CASTGTGSNQPQHF
cdr3_nt: TGTGCCAGTACAGGAACCGGTAGCAATCAGCCCCAGCATTTT
d_call: NA
clone_size: few
v_call: TRBV19
j_call: TRBJ1-5
cdr3_length: 14

cdr3_aa: CATVGSGNTIYF
cdr3_nt: TGTGCCACCGTGGGCTCTGGAAACACCATATATTTT
d_call: NA
clone_size: NA
v_call: TRBV11-2
j_call: TRBJ1-3
cdr3_length: 12

cdr3_aa: CASSLVAGGLNEQFF
cdr3_nt: TGTGCCAGCAGTTTGGTAGCGGGGGGGCTCAATGAGCAGTTCTTC
d_call: TRBD2
clone_size: few
v_call: TRBV28
j_call: TRBJ2-1
cdr3_length: 15

cdr3_aa: CASSTDEDTQYF
cdr3_nt: TGTGCCAGCAGCACGGACGAAGATACGCAGTATTTT
d_call: NA
clone_size: NA
v_call: TRBV3-1/TRBV3-2
j_call: TRBJ2-3
cdr3_length: 12

cdr3_aa: CASRPSGGFTEAFF
cdr3_nt: TGTGCCAGCAGACCCTCCGGCGGGTTTACTGAAGCTTTCTTT
d_call: NA
clone_size: once
v_call: TRBV28
j_call: TRBJ1-1
cdr3_length: 14